This T cell receptor (beta chain) derives from a study of technical replicates of blood from a few donors. The table came from immunoSEQ multiplex PCR; TCRdb's copy has only in-frame clones and leaves some out. The sample gives more than 65,000 clones, 91% of which show up once; roughly 0.38% is in the top ten. Germline loops: CDR1 SEHNR, CDR2 FQNEAQ (reference sequence). This CDR3 is built from 15 residues. The ends lost 0 bases at V and 5 bases at J; junction bases unmatched: 3. The sequencing input was T cells isolated from PBMCs. The chain employs TRBV7-9 and TRBJ2-2, with TRBD2 matching over 7 bases. The source of this sequence is a human donor in good health. Some clones in this sample may be carry-over from other donors' samples. The CDR3 DNA reads as TGTGCCAGCAGCTTAGCCCTAGCGGTTACCGGGGAGCTGTTTTTT. This translates into CASSLALAVTGELFF.